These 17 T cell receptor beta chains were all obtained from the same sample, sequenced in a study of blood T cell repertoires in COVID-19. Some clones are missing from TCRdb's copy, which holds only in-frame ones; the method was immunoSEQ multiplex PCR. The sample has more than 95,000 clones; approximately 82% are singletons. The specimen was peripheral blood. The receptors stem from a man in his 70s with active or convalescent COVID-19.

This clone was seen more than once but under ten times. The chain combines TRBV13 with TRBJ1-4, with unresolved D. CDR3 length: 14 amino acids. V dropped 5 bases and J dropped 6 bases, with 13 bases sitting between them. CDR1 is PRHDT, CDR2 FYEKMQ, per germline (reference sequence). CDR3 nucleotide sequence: TGTGCCAGCAGCGAACTGAGACGGGATGAAAAACTGTTTTTT. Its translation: CASSELRRDEKLFF.

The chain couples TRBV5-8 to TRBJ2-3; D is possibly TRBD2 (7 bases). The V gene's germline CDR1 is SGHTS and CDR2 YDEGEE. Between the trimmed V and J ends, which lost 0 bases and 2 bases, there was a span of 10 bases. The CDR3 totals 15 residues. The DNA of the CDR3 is TGTGCCAGCAGCTTGGGTGGGGGGGCCACAGATACGCAGTATTTT. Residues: CASSLGGGATDTQYF.

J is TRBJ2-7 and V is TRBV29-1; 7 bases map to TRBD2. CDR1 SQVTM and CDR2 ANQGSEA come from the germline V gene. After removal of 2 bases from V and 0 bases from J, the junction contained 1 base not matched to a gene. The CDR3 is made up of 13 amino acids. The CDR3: CSVETGGSYEQYF. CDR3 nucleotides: TGCAGCGTTGAAACGGGGGGCTCCTACGAGCAGTACTTC.

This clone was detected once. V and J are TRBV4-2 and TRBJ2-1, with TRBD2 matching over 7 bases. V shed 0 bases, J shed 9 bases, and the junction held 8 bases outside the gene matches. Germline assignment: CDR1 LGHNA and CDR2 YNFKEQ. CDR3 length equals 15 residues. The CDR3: CASSQEGGTPSEQFF. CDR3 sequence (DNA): TGTGCCAGCAGCCAAGAGGGGGGGACCCCCAGTGAGCAGTTCTTC.

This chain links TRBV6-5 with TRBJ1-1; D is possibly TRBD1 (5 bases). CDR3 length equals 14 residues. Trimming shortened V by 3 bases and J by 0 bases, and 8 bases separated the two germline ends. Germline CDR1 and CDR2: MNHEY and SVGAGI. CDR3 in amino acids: CASSYQGLNTEAFF. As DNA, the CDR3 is TGTGCCAGCAGTTATCAGGGCCTGAACACTGAAGCTTTCTTT.

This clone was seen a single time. CDR3: CASSYYRGAEAFF. For the CDR3, the DNA is TGTGCCAGCAGCTACTACAGGGGGGCTGAAGCTTTCTTT. The chain recombines TRBV7-8 with TRBJ1-1; 8 bases are a match to TRBD1. The CDR3 is 13 residues long. The J segment lost 6 bases and the V segment lost 4 bases, leaving 4 bases of the junction unmatched. Per germline, CDR1 SGHVS and CDR2 FQNEAQ.

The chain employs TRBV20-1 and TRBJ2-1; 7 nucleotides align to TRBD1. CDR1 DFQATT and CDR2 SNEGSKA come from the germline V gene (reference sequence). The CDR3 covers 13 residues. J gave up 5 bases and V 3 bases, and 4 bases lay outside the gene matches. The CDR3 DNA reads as TGCAGTGCTAGTAGGGGGCTCGACAATGAGCAGTTCTTC. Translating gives CSASRGLDNEQFF.

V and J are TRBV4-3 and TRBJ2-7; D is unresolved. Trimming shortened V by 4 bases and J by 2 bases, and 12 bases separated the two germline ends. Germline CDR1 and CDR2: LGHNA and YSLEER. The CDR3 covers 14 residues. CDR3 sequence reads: CASSPWARPYEQYF. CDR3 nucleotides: TGCGCCAGCAGCCCCTGGGCCAGACCCTACGAGCAGTACTTC.

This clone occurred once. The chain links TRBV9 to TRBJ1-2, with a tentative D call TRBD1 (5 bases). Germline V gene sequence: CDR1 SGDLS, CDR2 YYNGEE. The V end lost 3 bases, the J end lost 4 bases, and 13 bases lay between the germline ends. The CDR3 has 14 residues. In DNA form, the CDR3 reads TGTGCCAGCAGCGGGCCCCCTCAGGGCTATGGCTACACCTTC. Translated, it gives CASSGPPQGYGYTF.

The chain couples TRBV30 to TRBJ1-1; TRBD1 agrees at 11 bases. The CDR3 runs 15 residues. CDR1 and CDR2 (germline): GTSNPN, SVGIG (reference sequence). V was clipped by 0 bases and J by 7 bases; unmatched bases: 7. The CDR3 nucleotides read TGTGCCTGGAGTGTCGGGACAGGGGGTGGTGGTGAAGCTTTCTTT. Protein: CAWSVGTGGGGEAFF.

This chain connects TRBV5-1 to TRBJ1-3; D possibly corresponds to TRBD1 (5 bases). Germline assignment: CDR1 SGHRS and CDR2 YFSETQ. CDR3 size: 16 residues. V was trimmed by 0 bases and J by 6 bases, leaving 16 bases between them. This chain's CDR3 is CASSLGIRGGLNTIYF. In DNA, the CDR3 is TGCGCCAGCAGCTTGGGTATTCGCGGGGGGTTAAACACCATATATTTT. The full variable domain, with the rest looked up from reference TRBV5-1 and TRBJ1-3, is KAGVTQTPRYLIKTRGQQVTLSCSPISGHRSVSWYQQTPGQGLQFLFEYFSETQRNKGNFPGRFSGRQFSNSRSEMNVSTLELGDSALYLCASSLGIRGGLNTIYFGEGSWLTVV.

As DNA, the CDR3 is TGTGCCAGCAGCCAGAGGACAGGGTCAGATACGCAGTATTTT. This encodes CASSQRTGSDTQYF. This chain connects TRBV11-3 to TRBJ2-3, with 8 bases lining up with TRBD1. Unmatched junction bases numbered 5, after V lost 5 bases and J lost 4 bases. The germline gives CDR1 SGHNT, CDR2 YENEEA. The CDR3 consists of 14 residues.

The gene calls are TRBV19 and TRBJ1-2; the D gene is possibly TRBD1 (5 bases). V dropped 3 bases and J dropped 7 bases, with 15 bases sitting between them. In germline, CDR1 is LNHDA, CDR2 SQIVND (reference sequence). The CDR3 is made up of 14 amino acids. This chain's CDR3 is CASSIIGGGSGYTF. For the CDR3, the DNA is TGTGCCAGTAGTATTATCGGGGGAGGGAGTGGCTACACCTTC.

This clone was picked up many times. The CDR3 loop reads CASSYSLSGANVLTF. The CDR3 nucleotides are TGTGCCAGCAGTTACTCCCTGTCTGGGGCCAACGTCCTGACTTTC. The V call is TRBV6-5, the J call TRBJ2-6; no firm D call. The V end lost 0 bases, the J end lost 1 base, and 4 bases lay between the germline ends. The CDR3 contains 15 residues. From germline, CDR1 is MNHEY and CDR2 SVGAGI.

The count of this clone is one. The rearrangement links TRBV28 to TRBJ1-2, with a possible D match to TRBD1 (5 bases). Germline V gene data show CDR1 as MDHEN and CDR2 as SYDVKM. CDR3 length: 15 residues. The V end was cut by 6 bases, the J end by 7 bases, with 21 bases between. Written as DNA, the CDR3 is TGTGCCAGCAGCGGGGGGGGAGGCGGCTACTGTGGCTACACCTTC. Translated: CASSGGGGGYCGYTF.

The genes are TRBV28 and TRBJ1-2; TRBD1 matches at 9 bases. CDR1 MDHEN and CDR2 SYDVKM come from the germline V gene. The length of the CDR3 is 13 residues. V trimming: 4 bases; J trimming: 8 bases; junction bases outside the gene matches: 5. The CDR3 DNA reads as TGTGCCAGCAGTTGGGGGACAGGGCAGGGCTACACCTTC. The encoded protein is CASSWGTGQGYTF.

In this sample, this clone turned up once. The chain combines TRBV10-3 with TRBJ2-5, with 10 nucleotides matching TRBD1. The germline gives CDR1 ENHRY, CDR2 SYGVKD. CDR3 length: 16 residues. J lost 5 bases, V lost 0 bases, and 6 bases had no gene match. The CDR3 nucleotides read TGTGCCATCAGTGAGTCCGTGACAGGGGGCGCGGAGACCCAGTACTTC. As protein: CAISESVTGGAETQYF.